The 27 T cell receptor beta chains below come from one sample, sequenced in a study of blood T cells in healthy people across ages. Together with a sample-barcoded 5' primer, a J-beta primer mix was included in a second PCR lasting roughly 6 to 12 cycles. TCRdb re-analysed the 5' RACE reads in MiXCR, keeping a single row per CDR3 protein. The sample holds more than 1,000,000 distinct CDR3 sequences, almost 25% seen once. The sample was also reused in another study, on T cells of mothers and their children.

Source material: blood. The receptors stem from a girl aged 2 to 9 in good health.

This clonotype turned up a few times. V and J are TRBV20-1 and TRBJ2-3; the D is unclear. The V end was cut by 0 bases, the J end by 2 bases, with 12 bases between. CDR1 DFQATT and CDR2 SNEGSKA come from the germline V gene (reference sequence). This CDR3 region has 15 residues. CDR3 protein: CSARDGRKSTDTQYF. In DNA, the CDR3 is TGCAGTGCTAGAGATGGGCGGAAATCCACAGATACGCAGTATTTT.

The chain combines TRBV28 with TRBJ2-3; no reliable D call. Trimming cost V 4 bases and J 2 bases, with 13 bases left between them. Germline lookup yields CDR1 MDHEN and CDR2 SYDVKM. This CDR3 region has 15 residues. The CDR3 DNA reads TGTGCCAGCAGTTCCCTGATTGGGCACACAGATACGCAGTATTTT. Translated, it gives CASSSLIGHTDTQYF.

The sample holds a few counts of this clonotype. The chain uses TRBV20-1 and TRBJ2-7, with 11 bases matching TRBD1. CDR1 is DFQATT, CDR2 SNEGSKA, per germline (reference sequence). The junction had 5 bases not matched to a gene; V was cut back by 6 bases and J by 4 bases. This CDR3 contains 13 residues. The CDR3 sequence is CSATGTGGYEQYF. Here the CDR3 DNA reads TGCAGTGCAACCGGGACAGGGGGATACGAGCAGTACTTC.

The gene calls are TRBV6-1 and TRBJ1-4, with D possibly being TRBD1 (6 bases). V was trimmed by 3 bases and J by 8 bases, leaving 13 bases between them. The CDR3 is 14 amino acids. Germline-derived CDR1 and CDR2 are MNHNS and SASEGT. In DNA, the CDR3 is TGTGCCAGCAGTGACTCGGGACACCTCGAAAAACTGTTTTTT. Translation gives CASSDSGHLEKLFF.

The chain links TRBV11-2 to TRBJ2-3; TRBD2 agrees at 12 bases. The V and J ends lost 4 bases and 5 bases, in that order; junction bases with no gene match: 7. The CDR3 covers 16 residues. Per germline, CDR1 SGHAT and CDR2 FQNNGV. Here the CDR3 DNA reads TGTGCCAGCAGCTACCCTAGCGGGAGGGCTTTAGATACGCAGTATTTT. It encodes CASSYPSGRALDTQYF. Full variable domain (rest looked up from reference TRBV11-2 and TRBJ2-3): EAGVAQSPRYKIIEKRQSVAFWCNPISGHATLYWYQQILGQGPKLLIQFQNNGVVDDSQLPKDRFSAERLKGVDSTLKIQPAKLEDSAVYLCASSYPSGRALDTQYFGPGTRLTVL.

The rearrangement joins TRBV7-9 to TRBJ2-2; 7 bases are shared with TRBD2. Trimming at V came to 5 bases and at J to 4 bases, leaving 7 bases not matched to a gene. Germline V CDR1 and CDR2: SEHNR, FQNEAQ (reference sequence). The CDR3 length is 15 residues. CDR3 protein: CASSTETSSTGELFF. The CDR3 coding sequence is TGTGCCAGCAGCACAGAGACTAGCAGCACCGGGGAGCTGTTTTTT.

The chain uses TRBV27 and TRBJ2-3; 12 bases line up with TRBD2. This CDR3 has 17 residues. The V gene end was trimmed by 1 base and the J gene end by 0 bases; junction bases not matched to a gene: 2. The V gene's germline CDR1 is MNHEY and CDR2 SMNVEV (reference sequence). The chain's CDR3 is CASSLWGTSGSTDTQYF. The CDR3 DNA follows: TGTGCCAGCAGTTTATGGGGGACTAGCGGGAGCACAGATACGCAGTATTTT.

This sequence joins TRBV11-2 and TRBJ2-5; D is unresolved. In germline, CDR1 is SGHAT, CDR2 FQNNGV. This CDR3 region has 14 residues. Trimming took 3 bases from V and 3 from J, leaving 11 bases between them. Here the CDR3 reads CASSLSAAKETQYF. The CDR3 bases are TGTGCCAGCAGCTTGTCGGCCGCAAAAGAGACCCAGTACTTC.

The chain recombines TRBV5-1 with TRBJ1-1; D not certain. Trimming cost V 10 bases and J 3 bases, with 13 bases left between them. The CDR3 consists of 12 residues. Per the germline V gene, CDR1 is SGHRS and CDR2 is YFSETQ. The CDR3 coding sequence is TGCGCCGATACGACGGTTTACACTGAAGCTTTCTTT. Translation gives CADTTVYTEAFF.

V usage is TRBV5-4 and J usage is TRBJ1-4; 9 positions match TRBD1. Germline V gene sequence: CDR1 SGHNT, CDR2 YYREEE (reference sequence). The CDR3 spans 18 residues. The trim removed 0 bases at V and 8 bases at J, leaving 14 bases unmatched. Here the CDR3 reads CASSLARDLWTGEEKLFF. CDR3 DNA sequence: TGTGCCAGCAGCTTGGCCCGTGATCTCTGGACAGGGGAGGAAAAACTGTTTTTT.

The chain has TRBV4-1 and TRBJ2-3; D is ambiguous. This CDR3 region has 14 residues. Trimming removed 4 bases from V and 7 bases from J, with 15 bases in between. The germline gives CDR1 MGHRA, CDR2 YSYEKL. The CDR3 loop reads CASSPSVLENTQYF. In DNA form, the CDR3 reads TGCGCCAGCAGCCCCTCCGTCCTGGAGAATACGCAGTATTTT.

The gene calls are TRBV28 and TRBJ2-7; TRBD2 matches 8 bases. CDR3 length: 14 amino acids. V lost 5 bases to trimming and J lost 2 bases; unmatched junction nucleotides: 5. Germline lookup yields CDR1 MDHEN and CDR2 SYDVKM. The chain's CDR3 is CASSPTSGPYEQYF. The CDR3 DNA sequence: TGTGCCAGCAGTCCCACTAGCGGTCCCTACGAGCAGTACTTC.

The sample holds a few counts of this clonotype. The chain joins TRBV4-1 to TRBJ1-5; D is unclear. The germline V and J ends were trimmed by 3 bases and 1 base, with 10 bases remaining between them. The CDR3 sequence is 15 residues long. Germline V CDR1 and CDR2: MGHRA, YSYEKL. The CDR3 loop is CASSHQPDSNQPQHF. CDR3 DNA sequence: TGCGCCAGCAGCCACCAGCCCGACAGCAATCAGCCCCAGCATTTT.

The chain has TRBV4-1 and TRBJ1-2, with a possible D match to TRBD1 (5 bases). V shed 0 bases and J shed 2 bases, with 13 bases lying between them. Germline CDR1 is MGHRA and CDR2 is YSYEKL. The CDR3 extends over 16 amino acids. The CDR3 loop reads CASSQDEQAENYGYTF. In DNA form, the CDR3 reads TGCGCCAGCAGCCAAGACGAACAGGCAGAAAACTATGGCTACACCTTC.

The rearrangement uses TRBV10-3 and TRBJ2-7; 8 bases line up with TRBD1. CDR1 ENHRY and CDR2 SYGVKD come from the germline V gene. The trim removed 8 bases at V and 2 bases at J, leaving 11 bases unmatched. The CDR3 covers 15 residues. DNA for the CDR3: TGTGCCATCCGGACAGGGAATGTTTCACCCTACGAGCAGTACTTC. This sequence encodes CAIRTGNVSPYEQYF.

The V gene is TRBV12-3 or TRBV12-4, the J gene TRBJ1-4, with TRBD1 matching over 7 bases. V lost 8 bases, J lost 8 bases, and 11 bases stayed unmatched. The CDR3 totals 14 residues. The CDR3, as DNA: TGTGCCAGCCGGAACCTCGGACAGGTCGAAAAACTGTTTTTT. This gives the protein CASRNLGQVEKLFF.

V gene TRBV7-2 combines with J gene TRBJ1-2; D is undetermined. The CDR3 is made up of 14 amino acids. The V end was cut by 1 base, the J end by 3 bases, with 9 bases between. Looked up from germline, CDR1 is SGHTA and CDR2 is FQGNSA. CDR3 nucleotides: TGTGCCAGCAGCTTAGACCGGACGTACTATGGCTACACCTTC. Its translation: CASSLDRTYYGYTF.

V gene TRBV4-3 combines with J gene TRBJ2-1; TRBD2 matches at 9 bases. This CDR3 spans 16 amino acids. The trim removed 1 base at V and 7 bases at J, leaving 8 bases unmatched. From germline, CDR1 is LGHNA and CDR2 YSLEER. The CDR3 nucleotides read TGCGCCAGCAGCCAAGCGGCGGGGGGGCTTATGAATGAGCAGTTCTTC. As protein: CASSQAAGGLMNEQFF.

The chain combines TRBV25-1 with TRBJ1-1; 7 bases align to TRBD1. The V gene's germline CDR1 is MGHDK and CDR2 SYGVNS. V lost 7 bases and J lost 5; bases outside the gene matches: 7. CDR3 length: 13 amino acids. As DNA, the CDR3 is TGTGCCAGCACGACAGGGAAATGGACTGAAGCTTTCTTT. Its protein product is CASTTGKWTEAFF.

The chain carries TRBV7-2 and TRBJ2-5; D not resolved. CDR3 length: 15 residues. Germline lookup yields CDR1 SGHTA and CDR2 FQGNSA. V lost 1 base, J lost 0 bases, and 9 bases lay in between. The CDR3 is CASSLESSYQETQYF. The CDR3 coding sequence is TGTGCCAGCAGCTTAGAAAGTAGCTACCAAGAGACCCAGTACTTC.

This clonotype was seen only a few times. The CDR3 protein is CASSLALAAGTDTQYF. CDR3 DNA: TGTGCCAGCAGCTTAGCGCTGGCGGCTGGCACAGATACGCAGTATTTT. V usage is TRBV7-2 and J usage is TRBJ2-3; D is ambiguous. Germline V CDR1 and CDR2: SGHTA, FQGNSA. The CDR3 contains 16 residues. V was clipped by 0 bases and J by 1 base, with 11 bases between them. Combining the CDR3 with reference TRBV7-2 and TRBJ2-3 gives the whole variable domain GAGVSQSPSNKVTEKGKDVELRCDPISGHTALYWYRQSLGQGLEFLIYFQGNSAPDKSGLPSDRFSAERTGGSVSTLTIQRTQQEDSAVYLCASSLALAAGTDTQYFGPGTRLTVL.

This chain connects TRBV12-3 or TRBV12-4 to TRBJ2-5; D ambiguous. The better agreement between TRBJ2-1 and the DNA end casts doubt on the J call. This CDR3 has 12 residues. Here the CDR3 reads CASSLVESEQFF. The CDR3 DNA reads as TGTGCCAGCAGTTTAGTAGAGAGTGAGCAGTTCTTC.

This chain joins TRBV15 and TRBJ2-1; D is ambiguous. Per germline, CDR1 LNHNV and CDR2 YYDKDF (reference sequence). Trimming removed 0 bases from V and 3 bases from J, with 6 bases in between. The CDR3 has 14 amino acids. CDR3 nucleotide sequence: TGTGCCACCAGCAGAGAGGGGAACTACAATGAGCAGTTCTTC. This encodes CATSREGNYNEQFF.

This clonotype came up a few times. The genes are TRBV6-5 and TRBJ1-1; 8 bases are shared with TRBD1. The V gene's germline CDR1 is MNHEY and CDR2 SVGAGI. The CDR3 length is 14 residues. The J segment lost 4 bases and the V segment lost 6 bases, leaving 7 bases of the junction unmatched. CDR3 coding DNA: TGTGCCAGCAGAGGCCAGGGGGCGCCCACTGAAGCTTTCTTT. Translated, it gives CASRGQGAPTEAFF.

In this sample, this clonotype turned up a few times. The genes are TRBV7-3 and TRBJ2-6; D is tentatively TRBD1 or TRBD2 (5 bases each). The CDR3 length is 18 residues. The V gene lost 5 bases and the J gene lost 0 bases, with 17 bases spanning the gap. CDR1 is SGHTA, CDR2 FQGTGA, per germline. The CDR3 region has the DNA TGTGCCAGCAGCCCCCGATGGGACGGGCCCTCTGGGGCCAACGTCCTGACTTTC. Translation gives CASSPRWDGPSGANVLTF.

This clonotype has just a few counts. The rearrangement uses TRBV7-3 and TRBJ2-3, with D possibly TRBD1 on 6 matching bases. Trimming stripped 4 bases from V and 5 bases from J, with 13 bases between. CDR1 and CDR2 from the germline V gene are SGHTA and FQGTGA. This CDR3 spans 14 amino acids. CDR3 sequence (DNA): TGTGCCAGCAGCTCGAAAAAAGGGGGAGATACGCAGTATTTT. Protein: CASSSKKGGDTQYF.

In the case of this clonotype: A junction end diverges from the germline sequence, so it may reflect a read error. The CDR3: CASSLLRDYYEQFF. The CDR3 coding sequence is TGCGCCAGCAGCTTGTTGCGGGACTACTATGAGCAGTTCTTC. The genes are TRBV5-1 and TRBJ2-1, with 7 bases that match TRBD2. In germline, CDR1 is SGHRS, CDR2 YFSETQ. The CDR3 totals 14 residues.